The entry below gives a single T cell receptor beta chain sequence along with its context. The antigen is undetermined. The table came from immunoSEQ multiplex PCR; TCRdb's copy has only in-frame clones and leaves some out. The sample has about 7,300 clones, 91% seen once. The data stem from a study of T cells after posttransplantation cyclophosphamide. General study results and limits: After PTCy, TRB diversity resembled that of CNI/methotrexate controls.

On the day of bone marrow donation, the related graft donor provided peripheral blood. V lost 7 bases and J 2 bases, leaving 12 bases between the germline ends. In germline, CDR1 is GTSNPN, CDR2 SVGIG (reference sequence). This CDR3 contains 13 residues. The TCR originated in a woman in her forties or fifties in good health and a related stem cell transplant donor. Sequencing was carried out using CD4+ T cells sorted from blood. This chain links TRBV30 with TRBJ1-3; D is possibly TRBD1 (5 bases). The CDR3 loop is CAYTGGAGNTIYF. CDR3 DNA sequence: TGTGCCTACACGGGAGGGGCTGGAAACACCATATATTTT.